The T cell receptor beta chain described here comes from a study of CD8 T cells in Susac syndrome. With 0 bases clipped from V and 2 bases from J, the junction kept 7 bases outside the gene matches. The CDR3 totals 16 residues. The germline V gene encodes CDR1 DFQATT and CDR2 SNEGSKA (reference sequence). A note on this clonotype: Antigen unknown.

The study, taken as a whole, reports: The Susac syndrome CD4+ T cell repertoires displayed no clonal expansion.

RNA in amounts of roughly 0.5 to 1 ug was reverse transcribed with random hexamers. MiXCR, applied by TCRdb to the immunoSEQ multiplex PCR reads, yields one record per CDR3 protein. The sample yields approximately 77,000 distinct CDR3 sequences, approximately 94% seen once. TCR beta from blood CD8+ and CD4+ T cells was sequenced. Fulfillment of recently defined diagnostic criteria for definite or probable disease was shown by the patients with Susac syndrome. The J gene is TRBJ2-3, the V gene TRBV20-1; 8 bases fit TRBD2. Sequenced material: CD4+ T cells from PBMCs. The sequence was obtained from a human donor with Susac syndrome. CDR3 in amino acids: CSARDTSGGFTDTQYF. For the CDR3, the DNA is TGCAGTGCTAGAGATACCAGCGGGGGATTCACAGATACGCAGTATTTT.